A single sample gave rise to the 14 T cell receptor beta chains below, sequenced in a study of T cell repertoires in cytomegalovirus infection. TCRdb fed the reads into MiXCR, producing one record per CDR3 protein. The data show hundreds of thousands of distinct CDR3 sequences, about a sixth seen once. Sequenced sample: PBMCs. These receptor sequences come from a human donor in good health (CMV status not recorded). Some clones in this sample may be carry-over from other donors' samples.

At least ten counts were recorded for this clonotype. V usage is TRBV7-2 and J usage is TRBJ2-3, with TRBD2 matching over 7 bases. Unmatched junction bases numbered 10, after V lost 5 bases and J lost 2 bases. CDR1 SGHTA and CDR2 FQGNSA come from the germline V gene. The CDR3 runs 16 residues. In nucleotides, the CDR3 is TGTGCCAGCAGCCCGTCATGGGGGGGACTCACAGATACGCAGTATTTT. Translation: CASSPSWGGLTDTQYF.

This clonotype turned up a few times. This sequence joins TRBV3-1 and TRBJ2-1; possibly TRBD1 for D (6 bases). Germline lookup yields CDR1 LGHDT and CDR2 YNNKEL (reference sequence). Trimming removed 3 bases at V and 8 bases at J, with 14 bases between. CDR3 length: 14 residues. In DNA, the CDR3 is TGTGCCAGCAGCCACGGGACACCTGACTATGAGCAGTTCTTC. Translation: CASSHGTPDYEQFF.

This clonotype appeared a single time. A much larger clone lies one base from this, so it may be a read error. J is TRBJ1-1 and V is TRBV6-6; D is uncertain. The CDR3 is 11 amino acids. CDR1 and CDR2 (germline): MNHNY, SVGAGI (reference sequence). The CDR3 region has the DNA TGTGGCAGCAGTTACGTGGCTGGTGCTTTCTTT. Protein: CGSSYVAGAFF.

This clonotype turned up a few times. The chain employs TRBV7-9 and TRBJ2-5; a weak D match, TRBD2 (6 bases). The V gene's germline CDR1 is SEHNR and CDR2 FQNEAQ (reference sequence). The CDR3 is 14 residues long. Trimming removed 0 bases at V and 4 bases at J, with 9 bases between. The CDR3 loop is CASSLAGEAETQYF. DNA of the CDR3: TGTGCCAGCAGCTTAGCGGGGGAGGCAGAGACCCAGTACTTC.

This clonotype was detected only a few times. This chain joins TRBV19 and TRBJ2-2, with D maybe TRBD2 (6 bases). Germline CDR1 and CDR2: LNHDA and SQIVND (reference sequence). The germline V and J ends were trimmed by 6 bases and 6 bases, with 17 bases remaining between them. CDR3 size: 15 residues. CDR3 region: CASRRAGYRPGELFF. The CDR3 coding sequence is TGTGCCAGTAGACGGGCGGGGTATAGGCCCGGGGAGCTGTTTTTT. Full variable domain (rest looked up from reference TRBV19 and TRBJ2-2): DGGITQSPKYLFRKEGQNVTLSCEQNLNHDAMYWYRQDPGQGLRLIYYSQIVNDFQKGDIAEGYSVSREKKESFPLTVTSAQKNPTAFYLCASRRAGYRPGELFFGEGSRLTVL.

The table lists this clonotype with many counts. V gene TRBV7-8 combines with J gene TRBJ2-7, with D possibly being TRBD1 (6 bases). This CDR3 has 15 amino acids. From germline, CDR1 is SGHVS and CDR2 FQNEAQ. V lost 1 base and J 2 bases, leaving 12 bases between the germline ends. CDR3 bases: TGTGCCAGCAGCTTAGTAGGACAGCTAACCTACGAGCAGTACTTC. This translates into CASSLVGQLTYEQYF.

In this sample, this clonotype turned up many times. V usage is TRBV28 and J usage is TRBJ2-6, with D possibly being TRBD1 (7 bases). This CDR3 has 17 residues. V dropped 6 bases and J dropped 4 bases, with 19 bases sitting between them. Germline values: CDR1 MDHEN, CDR2 SYDVKM. The CDR3 loop is CASSPRTGRGGANVLTF. Here the CDR3 DNA reads TGTGCCAGCAGCCCACGGACAGGCCGGGGGGGGGCCAACGTCCTGACTTTC.

This clonotype was seen many times. This rearrangement joins TRBV28 to TRBJ1-5; the D gene is possibly TRBD1 (6 bases). The germline V gene encodes CDR1 MDHEN and CDR2 SYDVKM. CDR3 length: 15 residues. Trimming removed 7 bases at V and 7 bases at J, with 20 bases between. CDR3 loop: CASTMRTVRGQPQHF. Written as DNA, the CDR3 is TGTGCCAGCACCATGAGGACAGTTCGGGGCCAGCCCCAGCATTTT.

This clonotype was seen more than once but under ten times. The CDR3 protein is CAILGVSGNTIYF. CDR3 sequence (DNA): TGTGCCATCCTGGGGGTTTCTGGAAACACCATATATTTT. The chain employs TRBV10-3 and TRBJ1-3; TRBD1 is a possible D gene (5 bases). This CDR3 has 13 residues. The germline V gene has CDR1 ENHRY and CDR2 SYGVKD. Deletions cut 8 bases from V and 1 base from J, with 9 bases between.

This chain connects TRBV20-1 to TRBJ2-3; a possible D gene is TRBD2 (6 bases). The germline CDR1 and CDR2 sequences are DFQATT and SNEGSKA (reference sequence). Trimming took off 0 bases at V and 2 bases at J, with 27 bases between the two ends. The CDR3 extends over 20 amino acids. This CDR3 reads CSARDIRQVSVADDTDTQYF. The CDR3 bases are TGCAGTGCTAGAGATATCCGGCAAGTCTCAGTAGCGGATGACACAGATACGCAGTATTTT.

The V gene is TRBV7-2, the J gene TRBJ1-6; D gene ambiguous. Germline-derived CDR1 and CDR2 are SGHTA and FQGNSA. V lost 3 bases and J 3 bases, leaving 9 bases between the germline ends. This CDR3 region has 15 residues. CDR3 region: CASSFGVLYNSPLHF. In DNA, the CDR3 is TGTGCCAGCAGCTTTGGCGTCCTCTATAATTCACCCCTCCACTTT.

This clonotype was seen repeatedly, ten times or more. CDR3 residues: CASTPGRDKDTQYF. In DNA form, the CDR3 reads TGTGCCAGCACTCCGGGAAGGGATAAAGATACGCAGTATTTT. The chain joins TRBV7-9 to TRBJ2-3; a weak D match, TRBD2 (5 bases). Germline CDR1 reads SEHNR; CDR2 reads FQNEAQ (reference sequence). The CDR3 runs to 14 residues. V gave up 7 bases and J gave up 5 bases, with 16 bases separating them.

This clonotype was found many times. This chain joins TRBV19 and TRBJ1-5, with a tentative D call TRBD1 (5 bases). This CDR3 has 17 amino acids. Germline-derived CDR1 and CDR2 are LNHDA and SQIVND (reference sequence). The ends were cut back, 6 bases at V and 2 bases at J, with 20 bases in the middle. CDR3 region: CASSTTWLRRGNQPQHF. The CDR3 bases are TGTGCCAGTAGCACGACCTGGCTCCGCAGGGGCAATCAGCCCCAGCATTTT.

V gene TRBV6-5 combines with J gene TRBJ1-4, with no clear D. Between the trimmed V and J ends, which lost 2 bases and 7 bases, there was a span of 14 bases. The CDR3 runs 15 residues. Germline V gene lookup returns CDR1 MNHEY and CDR2 SVGAGI. CDR3 amino acids: CASSYTEARGEKLFF. As DNA, the CDR3 is TGTGCCAGCAGTTACACCGAGGCCCGGGGTGAAAAACTGTTTTTT.